Listed here are 8 T cell receptor beta chains from one sample, sequenced in a study of shared clonotypes between healthy human individuals. The table came from immunoSEQ multiplex PCR; TCRdb's copy has only in-frame clones and leaves some out. The table includes around 2,000,000 clones, less than 95% detected once. CD45RO negativity and positive selection for CCR7 defined naive CD8 cells, a population that excluded terminally differentiated effector memory CD45RA+ cells. The sample consisted of naive CD8+ T cells sorted from blood. The receptor set was obtained from a man in his late teens or twenties in good health.

This chain uses TRBV29-1 with TRBJ2-7; 9 bases are shared with TRBD1. Trimming removed 4 bases from V and 6 bases from J; junction bases left unmatched: 7. The CDR3 extends over 13 amino acids. Germline assignment: CDR1 SQVTM and CDR2 ANQGSEA. Written as DNA, the CDR3 is TGCAGCGTTGGTGGGGACAGGGTATCCGAGCAGTACTTC. It yields the protein CSVGGDRVSEQYF.

This clone was recorded a few times. The chain has TRBV6-5 and TRBJ1-6; a weak D match, TRBD1 (5 bases). Trimming took off 0 bases at V and 5 bases at J, with 11 bases between the two ends. The CDR3 covers 16 residues. From germline, CDR1 is MNHEY and CDR2 SVGAGI. This chain's CDR3 is CASSYSGGDDNSPLHF. CDR3 coding DNA: TGTGCCAGCAGTTACTCCGGGGGGGATGATAATTCACCCCTCCACTTT.

The chain employs TRBV18 and TRBJ2-1, with 7 bases aligning to TRBD1. J lost 4 bases, V lost 3 bases, and 6 bases had no gene match. The germline V gene encodes CDR1 KGHSH and CDR2 LQKENI. The CDR3 length is 15 residues. The CDR3 protein is CASSPTGDLYNEQFF. The CDR3 DNA reads as TGTGCCAGCTCACCCACAGGGGACCTATACAATGAGCAGTTCTTC.

CDR3 nucleotide sequence: TGTGCCAGCAGTTATGGGGAGGTGGGTTACGAGCAGTACTTC. Translated: CASSYGEVGYEQYF. This chain joins TRBV6-5 and TRBJ2-7, with D perhaps matching TRBD2 (6 bases). The germline V gene encodes CDR1 MNHEY and CDR2 SVGAGI. The CDR3 sequence is 14 residues long. Trimming stripped 3 bases from V and 4 bases from J, with 13 bases between.

CDR3 residues: CAISESGGFGTDTQYF. The CDR3 region has the DNA TGTGCCATCAGTGAGTCGGGGGGTTTCGGCACAGATACGCAGTATTTT. This sequence joins TRBV10-3 and TRBJ2-3, with a tentative D call TRBD2 (6 bases). The V gene lost 0 bases and the J gene lost 1 base, with 11 bases spanning the gap. CDR1 and CDR2 from the germline V gene are ENHRY and SYGVKD. The length of the CDR3 is 16 residues.

Of note for this clone: The same CDR3 is also encoded by other DNA sequences in this sample. This sequence joins TRBV9 and TRBJ2-7; maybe TRBD1 (6 bases). Germline CDR1 and CDR2: SGDLS and YYNGEE. The CDR3 runs to 14 residues. The V gene lost 3 bases and the J gene lost 1 base, with 11 bases spanning the gap. In DNA form, the CDR3 reads TGTGCCAGCAGCGCCGGGACACTTTCCTACGAGCAGTACTTC. It encodes CASSAGTLSYEQYF.

The CDR3 region is CASIPGPGLSYEQYF. DNA of the CDR3: TGTGCCAGCATCCCGGGGCCGGGACTCTCCTACGAGCAGTACTTC. The chain carries TRBV6-1 and TRBJ2-7; D is possibly TRBD2 (6 bases). The germline CDR1 and CDR2 sequences are MNHNS and SASEGT. V shed 7 bases and J shed 0 bases, with 16 bases lying between them. This CDR3 has 15 residues.

This chain connects TRBV6-1 to TRBJ2-7, with TRBD1 matching 7 bases. The V gene's germline CDR1 is MNHNS and CDR2 SASEGT. The CDR3 covers 15 residues. The V gene end was trimmed by 4 bases and the J gene end by 0 bases; junction bases not matched to a gene: 6. CDR3 DNA sequence: TGTGCCAGCAGTGCCCGACAGGGCGACTCCTACGAGCAGTACTTC. Its protein product is CASSARQGDSYEQYF.